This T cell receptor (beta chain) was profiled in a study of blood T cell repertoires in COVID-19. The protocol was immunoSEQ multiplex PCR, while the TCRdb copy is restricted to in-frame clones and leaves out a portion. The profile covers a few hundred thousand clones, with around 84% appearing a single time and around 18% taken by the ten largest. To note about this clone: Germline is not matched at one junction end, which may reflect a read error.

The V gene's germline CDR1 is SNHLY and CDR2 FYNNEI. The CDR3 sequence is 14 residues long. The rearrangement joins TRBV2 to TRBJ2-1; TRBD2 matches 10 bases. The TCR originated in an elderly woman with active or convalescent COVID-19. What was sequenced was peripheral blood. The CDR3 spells CASRASGRGNEQLF. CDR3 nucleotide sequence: TGTGCCAGCAGGGCTAGCGGGAGAGGTAATGAGCAGCTCTTC.